The 26 T cell receptor beta chains below all came from one sample that was sequenced in a study of beta chain features in type 1 diabetes. Whole-study results and caveats: Shorter TCRB CDR3s, moderately but significantly so, were found in Type 1 diabetes patients in all four CD4+ subsets.

Reverse transcribing all isolated RNA meant expressed TCRB transcripts were sequenced. Assay used: immunoSEQ multiplex PCR; TCRdb lists only in-frame clones, some missing. This table has about 340,000 clones, about 13% appearing once. The antigens for these receptors are not known. The specimen sequenced was naive CD4+ T cells from blood. These receptors all come from a young woman with type 1 diabetes.

This clone was detected only a few times. The chain carries TRBV4-2 and TRBJ1-4, with TRBD1 identical over 11 bases. CDR3 length: 17 residues. Germline CDR1 is LGHNA and CDR2 is YNFKEQ. Trimming took 0 bases from V and 7 from J; bases not matched to a gene: 7. CDR3: CASSQDPGQGASEKLFF. The CDR3 DNA is TGTGCCAGCAGCCAAGATCCCGGACAGGGGGCGAGTGAAAAACTGTTTTTT.

V and J are TRBV9 and TRBJ2-1, with TRBD1 identical over 7 bases. Germline trimming cut 4 bases from V and 7 bases from J; bases unmatched to any gene: 8. The CDR3 spans 14 residues. In germline, CDR1 is SGDLS, CDR2 YYNGEE. The CDR3 DNA sequence: TGTGCCAGCAGCCCCCCAGGGGGTATGAATGAGCAGTTCTTC. Encoded protein: CASSPPGGMNEQFF.

This clone appeared a few times. This chain connects TRBV4-1 to TRBJ2-5; no clear D. V shed 0 bases and J shed 6 bases, with 14 bases lying between them. The V gene's germline CDR1 is MGHRA and CDR2 YSYEKL. This CDR3 has 15 residues. The CDR3 DNA reads TGCGCCAGCAGCCAAGACCCGGTGCTCTCACAGACCCAGTACTTC. Translated, it gives CASSQDPVLSQTQYF.

This clone was seen a few times. The chain joins TRBV6-5 to TRBJ1-1; TRBD1 might be the D (6 bases). This CDR3 contains 11 residues. Between the trimmed V and J ends, which lost 6 bases and 7 bases, there was a span of 9 bases. Germline V lookup: CDR1 MNHEY, CDR2 SVGAGI. The CDR3 sequence is CASSLGGEAFF. In nucleotides, the CDR3 is TGTGCCAGCAGCCTAGGGGGTGAAGCTTTCTTT.

V gene TRBV7-9 combines with J gene TRBJ1-1, with a weak D call TRBD1 (5 bases). The V gene's germline CDR1 is SEHNR and CDR2 FQNEAQ (reference sequence). The CDR3 is 16 residues long. With 6 bases removed from V and 3 bases from J, the gap between germline ends came to 20 bases. The CDR3 sequence: CASRKSRRGDYTEAFF. CDR3 sequence (DNA): TGTGCCAGCAGGAAGTCGAGGAGGGGCGATTACACTGAAGCTTTCTTT.

This clone occurred a few times. The J gene is TRBJ2-7, the V gene TRBV30; 7 bases agree with TRBD1. The CDR3 sequence is 17 residues long. V was pared by 3 bases and J by 4 bases, with 18 bases of the junction left unmatched. Looked up from germline, CDR1 is GTSNPN and CDR2 is SVGIG (reference sequence). The CDR3: CAWRANTGQPHSYEQYF. In DNA, the CDR3 is TGTGCCTGGAGGGCAAACACGGGACAGCCACATAGTTACGAGCAGTACTTC. Using reference TRBV30 and TRBJ2-7 for the parts outside the CDR3, the full variable domain is SQTIHQWPATLVQPVGSPLSLECTVEGTSNPNLYWYRQAAGRGLQLLFYSVGIGQISSEVPQNLSASRPQDRQFILSSKKLLLSDSGFYLCAWRANTGQPHSYEQYFGPGTRLTVT.

This clone was counted only a few times. V usage is TRBV18 and J usage is TRBJ2-3; 9 nucleotides agree with TRBD2. The germline CDR1 and CDR2 sequences are KGHSH and LQKENI. The CDR3 contains 18 residues. V gave up 3 bases and J gave up 2 bases; unmatched junction bases: 12. In DNA, the CDR3 is TGTGCCAGCTCACCGCGGTTACGAGCGGGAGGCCTCACAGATACGCAGTATTTT. The encoded protein is CASSPRLRAGGLTDTQYF. The full variable domain, completed using reference TRBV18 and TRBJ2-3, is NAGVMQNPRHLVRRRGQEARLRCSPMKGHSHVYWYRQLPEEGLKFMVYLQKENIIDESGMPKERFSAEFPKEGPSILRIQQVVRGDSAAYFCASSPRLRAGGLTDTQYFGPGTRLTVL.

Only a few counts were recorded for this clone. The CDR3 DNA reads as TGCGCCAGCAGCTTGGTGGGGCTAACGGGAGATACGCAGTATTTT. Amino acids: CASSLVGLTGDTQYF. The chain has TRBV5-1 and TRBJ2-3; D is perhaps TRBD1 (5 bases). The germline CDR1 and CDR2 sequences are SGHRS and YFSETQ. Trimming removed 0 bases from V and 5 bases from J, with 13 bases in between. The CDR3 extends over 15 amino acids.

The chain carries TRBV28 and TRBJ1-5; D gene uncertain. The CDR3 totals 16 residues. Trimming pared 5 bases from V and 0 bases from J, leaving 14 bases between. Germline CDR1 reads MDHEN; CDR2 reads SYDVKM. CDR3 sequence (DNA): TGTGCCAGCAGTCCCCCTTCAGATTATAGCAATCAGCCCCAGCATTTT. Its translation: CASSPPSDYSNQPQHF.

This chain connects TRBV25-1 to TRBJ2-2, with TRBD1 identical over 8 bases. Germline CDR1 is MGHDK and CDR2 is SYGVNS. V lost 1 base and J lost 7; bases outside the gene matches: 8. The CDR3 has 16 residues. The DNA of the CDR3 is TGTGCCAGCAGTGAATCCAGGACAGGGTATAACGGGGAGCTGTTTTTT. It is translated as CASSESRTGYNGELFF.

CDR3 bases: TGTGCCAGCTTCTCCGACACTGAAGCTTTCTTT. Its translation: CASFSDTEAFF. V usage is TRBV2 and J usage is TRBJ1-1; unclear D gene. Germline V gene sequence: CDR1 SNHLY, CDR2 FYNNEI. The ends were cut back, 8 bases at V and 3 bases at J, with 7 bases in the middle. There are 11 residues in the CDR3. The variable domain in full, completed from reference TRBV2 and TRBJ1-1, reads EPEVTQTPSHQVTQMGQEVILRCVPISNHLYFYWYRQILGQKVEFLVSFYNNEISEKSEIFDDQFSVERPDGSNFTLKIRSTKLEDSAMYFCASFSDTEAFFGQGTRLTVV.

On this clone: In the same sample, other DNA sequences code for this CDR3. CDR3 DNA sequence: TGCGCCAGCAGCTTGGAAGGGGGCCCCTACAATGAGCAGTTCTTC. Its translation is CASSLEGGPYNEQFF. This rearrangement joins TRBV5-1 to TRBJ2-1, with 7 bases that match TRBD1. CDR1 is SGHRS and CDR2 is YFSETQ in the germline V gene. The CDR3 covers 15 residues. The V and J ends lost 0 bases and 2 bases, in that order; junction bases with no gene match: 2.

The rearrangement uses TRBV9 and TRBJ2-3; D remains ambiguous. This CDR3 comprises 12 residues. V lost 3 bases and J 5 bases, leaving 7 bases between the germline ends. Germline assignment: CDR1 SGDLS and CDR2 YYNGEE. CDR3 DNA sequence: TGTGCCAGCAGCGCCATACTAGATACGCAGTATTTT. This encodes CASSAILDTQYF.

This clone was seen more than once but under ten times. V is TRBV30 and J is TRBJ1-2; D unclear. This CDR3 contains 13 residues. CDR1 GTSNPN and CDR2 SVGIG come from the germline V gene (reference sequence). Trimming pared 0 bases from V and 4 bases from J, leaving 9 bases between. This CDR3 is CAWSVNRIYGYTF. CDR3 nucleotides: TGTGCCTGGAGTGTGAACAGAATCTATGGCTACACCTTC.

The chain recombines TRBV7-3 with TRBJ2-3; D may be TRBD2 (6 bases). The germline V and J ends were trimmed by 0 bases and 4 bases, with 11 bases remaining between them. CDR1 is SGHTA, CDR2 FQGTGA, per germline. The CDR3 spans 15 residues. The DNA of the CDR3 is TGTGCCAGCAGCTTAACGGGCGGGAAGGCAGATACGCAGTATTTT. Residues: CASSLTGGKADTQYF.

The chain links TRBV6-5 to TRBJ2-2; 11 positions agree with TRBD2. The CDR3 loop spans 14 amino acids. Germline trimming cut 8 bases from V and 8 bases from J; bases unmatched to any gene: 7. Germline CDR1 reads MNHEY; CDR2 reads SVGAGI. CDR3 in amino acids: CASGLAGGAGELFF. CDR3 bases: TGTGCCAGCGGGCTAGCGGGAGGTGCTGGGGAGCTGTTTTTT.

This chain uses TRBV11-2 with TRBJ2-5; the D gene is possibly TRBD2 (6 bases). This CDR3 is built from 13 residues. Germline V gives CDR1 SGHAT, CDR2 FQNNGV. V lost 0 bases to trimming and J lost 9 bases, with 11 bases between them. The CDR3 DNA follows: TGTGCCAGCAGCTTAGAGGGAGGACGGTCCCAGTACTTC. The encoded protein is CASSLEGGRSQYF.

A few counts support this clone. The chain joins TRBV2 to TRBJ2-7; tentative D call: TRBD2 (6 bases). Germline V CDR1 and CDR2: SNHLY, FYNNEI. The CDR3 runs to 14 residues. Trimming left V 1 base short and J 3 bases short, with 10 bases between. The CDR3 loop reads CASSEGRDLYEQYF. DNA of the CDR3: TGTGCCAGCAGTGAAGGGCGGGACCTCTACGAGCAGTACTTC.

This clone was seen more than once but under ten times. The genes are TRBV2 and TRBJ2-6; 12 bases map to TRBD1. The trim removed 6 bases at V and 2 bases at J, leaving 5 bases unmatched. The CDR3 is 17 residues long. CDR1 is SNHLY, CDR2 FYNNEI, per germline. The CDR3 spells CASRGQGASAGANVLTF. The CDR3 DNA sequence: TGTGCCAGCAGGGGACAGGGGGCGTCGGCTGGGGCCAACGTCCTGACTTTC.

With regard to this clone: Within the sample, other DNA sequences also encode this same CDR3. The V call is TRBV28, the J call TRBJ2-7; D is ambiguous. The CDR3 spans 13 residues. V was shortened by 4 bases and J by 0 bases, with 7 bases between the two germline ends. Germline loops: CDR1 MDHEN, CDR2 SYDVKM. The CDR3 sequence is CASSSGSSYEQYF. CDR3 nucleotides: TGTGCCAGCAGTTCCGGGTCCTCCTACGAGCAGTACTTC.

This chain links TRBV29-1 with TRBJ2-1, with a weak D call TRBD1 (5 bases). The germline V gene encodes CDR1 SQVTM and CDR2 ANQGSEA. V was cut by 4 bases and J by 7 bases, with 14 bases left in between. The CDR3 length is 13 residues. The CDR3 coding sequence is TGCAGCGTTGTACAGAGGACATTAAATGAGCAGTTCTTC. This encodes CSVVQRTLNEQFF.

The chain joins TRBV6-1 to TRBJ2-7; TRBD2 aligns across 10 bases. CDR1 MNHNS and CDR2 SASEGT come from the germline V gene. V shed 6 bases, J shed 5 bases, and the junction held 10 bases outside the gene matches. This CDR3 region has 15 residues. The CDR3 region is CASSLLLAGKDEQYF. The CDR3 DNA reads as TGTGCCAGCAGCCTGCTACTAGCGGGAAAGGACGAGCAGTACTTC.

The chain carries TRBV29-1 and TRBJ1-2; possibly TRBD1 for D (5 bases). Germline V gene sequence: CDR1 SQVTM, CDR2 ANQGSEA. The CDR3 is made up of 14 amino acids. Trimming removed 0 bases from V and 7 bases from J, with 15 bases in between. In nucleotides, the CDR3 is TGCAGCGTTGAAGATATGGAGACGGGGGTTGGCTACACCTTC. Translation: CSVEDMETGVGYTF. The full variable domain, in which reference TRBV29-1 and TRBJ1-2 provide the parts outside the CDR3, is SAVISQKPSRDICQRGTSLTIQCQVDSQVTMMFWYRQQPGQSLTLIATANQGSEATYESGFVIDKFPISRPNLTFSTLTVSNMSPEDSSIYLCSVEDMETGVGYTFGSGTRLTVV.

V is TRBV5-1 and J is TRBJ2-1, with 8 bases that match TRBD2. The length of the CDR3 is 18 residues. V dropped 0 bases and J dropped 0; count of bases not matched to a gene: 8. The germline CDR1 and CDR2 sequences are SGHRS and YFSETQ. CDR3 in amino acids: CASSLGPIAGFSYNEQFF. The CDR3 coding sequence is TGCGCCAGCAGCTTGGGACCGATAGCGGGGTTCTCCTACAATGAGCAGTTCTTC.

Notes on this clone: Other DNA sequences in this specimen translate into the identical CDR3. J is TRBJ2-3 and V is TRBV7-2; D is ambiguous. The V end was cut by 0 bases, the J end by 2 bases, with 3 bases between. The germline CDR1 and CDR2 sequences are SGHTA and FQGNSA. This CDR3 has 13 residues. CDR3 sequence (DNA): TGTGCCAGCAGCTTAGCGTACACAGATACGCAGTATTTT. Protein product: CASSLAYTDTQYF.

In this sample, this clone turned up a few times. This sequence joins TRBV9 and TRBJ1-1; D remains unclear. V dropped 3 bases and J dropped 1 base, with 7 bases sitting between them. Germline CDR1 is SGDLS and CDR2 is YYNGEE. There are 13 residues in the CDR3. CDR3 nucleotide sequence: TGTGCCAGCAGCGCCGGGAGGAACACTGAAGCTTTCTTT. Protein: CASSAGRNTEAFF.